This T cell receptor (beta chain) comes out of a study of shared clonotypes between healthy human individuals. Germline loops: CDR1 MDHEN, CDR2 SYDVKM. The CDR3 is 13 amino acids. Trimming left V 5 bases short and J 7 bases short, with 15 bases between. Clones were read by immunoSEQ multiplex PCR, and TCRdb kept only the in-frame ones, dropping some. The sample holds approximately 2.5 million clones, more than 85% seen once. The TCR originated in a man between 18 and 35 years old in good health. Some clones in this sample may be carry-over from other donors' samples. Sequencing input: naive CD4+ T cells from PBMCs. Subset given: CD45RA+ positively selected. V and J are TRBV28 and TRBJ2-7; the D is unclear. The CDR3 protein is CASSTLRSREQYF. The CDR3 nucleotides read TGTGCCAGCAGTACCTTGCGGTCGCGGGAGCAGTACTTC.